These T cell receptor beta chains were read from a single sample in a study of blood T cell repertoires in COVID-19. Some clones are missing from TCRdb's copy, which holds only in-frame ones; the method was immunoSEQ multiplex PCR. The data show about 87,000 clones, approximately 86% seen once. Input material: peripheral blood. Source of these receptors: an elderly woman with COVID-19, enrolled during active disease. Both conserved end residues are part of each CDR3. A D gene is named only where the DNA matches it firmly. The size entry is marked missing in some rows and otherwise reads once, few, many or a size class.

j_call v_call clone_size d_call cdr3_nt cdr3_aa
TRBJ2-7 TRBV7-2 - TRBD1 TGTGCCAGCAGCGTTCAGGGGGCTTACGAGCAGTACTTC CASSVQGAYEQYF
TRBJ2-7 TRBV18 - - TGTGCCAGCTCACCGGCGTCAGGGCAGGCGTACGAGCAGTACTTC CASSPASGQAYEQYF
TRBJ2-5 TRBV7-2 - TRBD2 TGTGCCAGCAGCTTATTTAGCGGGGAAGAGACCCAGTACTTC CASSLFSGEETQYF
TRBJ2-3 TRBV27 - - TGTGCCAGCAGGGTCTTTCCAGGTGCCGTCAACCAAGGTACGCAGTATTTT CASRVFPGAVNQGTQYF
TRBJ2-5 TRBV27 once - TGTGCCAGCAGTTTAAGGGCGGGAGAGACCCAGTACTTC CASSLRAGETQYF
TRBJ2-3 TRBV28 - - TGTGCCAGCACCGCGCCGGCTAGCGCACAACCTAACACAGATACGCAGTATTTT CASTAPASAQPNTDTQYF
TRBJ2-5 TRBV6-5 - - TGTGCCAGCAGGGGGGGACCCTTGAGAGAGACCCAGTACTTC CASRGGPLRETQYF
TRBJ2-6 TRBV9 - TRBD1 TGTGCCAGCAGCGCCCATTGGACAGGGGCTGGGGCCAACGTCCTGACTTTC CASSAHWTGAGANVLTF
TRBJ2-7 TRBV7-2 - TRBD1 TGTGCCAGCAGCGTCGGGACAGGGAGCTCCTACGAGCAGTACTTC CASSVGTGSSYEQYF
TRBJ2-1 TRBV19 - TRBD2 TGTGCCAGTAGGCTAACAGCGGGAAACAATGAGCAGTTCTTC CASRLTAGNNEQFF
TRBJ2-7 TRBV7-9 - - TGTGCCAGCAGCTTAGCGGGAGGTAGTGTGCAGTACTTC CASSLAGGSVQYF
TRBJ2-7 TRBV5-6 - - TGTGCCAGCAGCTTGAACAGGGTTGGAGAGCAGTACTTC CASSLNRVGEQYF
TRBJ1-2 TRBV29-1 - TRBD1 TGCAGCGTGGAGGCCTCTTGGACAGGCCCGATGGGTGGCTACACCTTC CSVEASWTGPMGGYTF
TRBJ1-5 TRBV6-5 - - TGTGCCAGCAGGAGGGGGGGGAGCAATCAGCCCCAGCATTTT CASRRGGSNQPQHF
TRBJ2-1 TRBV27 - TRBD2 TGTGCCAGCAGGAGGACTAGCGGGGATTACAATGAGCAGTTCTTC CASRRTSGDYNEQFF
TRBJ2-7 TRBV21-1 - - TGTGCCAGCAGAGTGGCTAGCGGGAGGCGGGACGAGCAGTACTTC CASRVASGRRDEQYF
TRBJ1-3 TRBV2 - - TGTGCCACGTCACGCGAACGGGACACCATATATTTT CATSRERDTIYF
TRBJ2-7 TRBV4-1 once TRBD2 TGCGCCAGCAGCCCACCTCCCGGGACTAGCGATTCCTACGAGCAGTACTTC CASSPPPGTSDSYEQYF
TRBJ1-6 TRBV2 - - TGTGCCAGCAAACCTAGCAGTAGTAACTATAATTCACCCCTCCACTTT CASKPSSSNYNSPLHF
TRBJ2-5 TRBV4-1 - TRBD2 TGCGCCAGCAGCCATAGACTAGCGGGGGACCAAGAGACCCAGTACTTC CASSHRLAGDQETQYF
TRBJ1-4 TRBV4-1 - - TGCGCCAGCAGCCAAGCGGACAGCCTTGGGCTGTTTTTT CASSQADSLGLFF
TRBJ2-3 TRBV7-2 - - TGTGCCAGCAGCTCCAACCTAGTGGGGCCCACAGATACGCAGTATTTT CASSSNLVGPTDTQYF
TRBJ1-3 TRBV2 - - TGTGCCAGCGGGCCATTCCGCTCTGGAAACACCATATATTTT CASGPFRSGNTIYF
TRBJ2-7 TRBV6-5 - TRBD2 TGTGCCAGCAGTTATAGCGGGGTCTCCTACGAGCAGTACTTC CASSYSGVSYEQYF
TRBJ2-5 TRBV7-8 - TRBD2 TGTGCCAGCAGCCTGAGGACTAGCGGGAGAAGGGAGACCCAGTACTTC CASSLRTSGRRETQYF
TRBJ2-3 TRBV7-2 - - TGTGCCAGCAGCTACCGTATAGTGTCTAGCACAGATACGCAGTATTTT CASSYRIVSSTDTQYF
TRBJ2-7 TRBV5-1 - TRBD1 TGCGCCAGCAGCTCCGAGGACAGGGGGTACGAGCAGTACTTC CASSSEDRGYEQYF
TRBJ2-1 TRBV9 - TRBD2 TGTGCCAGCAGCGTAGCCCTGGGACTAGCGGGAGGGAACGCCTACAATGAGCAGTTCTTC CASSVALGLAGGNAYNEQFF
TRBJ2-2 TRBV2 - - TGTGCCAGCAGTCCCCCCGCGAACACCGGGGAGCTGTTTTTT CASSPPANTGELFF